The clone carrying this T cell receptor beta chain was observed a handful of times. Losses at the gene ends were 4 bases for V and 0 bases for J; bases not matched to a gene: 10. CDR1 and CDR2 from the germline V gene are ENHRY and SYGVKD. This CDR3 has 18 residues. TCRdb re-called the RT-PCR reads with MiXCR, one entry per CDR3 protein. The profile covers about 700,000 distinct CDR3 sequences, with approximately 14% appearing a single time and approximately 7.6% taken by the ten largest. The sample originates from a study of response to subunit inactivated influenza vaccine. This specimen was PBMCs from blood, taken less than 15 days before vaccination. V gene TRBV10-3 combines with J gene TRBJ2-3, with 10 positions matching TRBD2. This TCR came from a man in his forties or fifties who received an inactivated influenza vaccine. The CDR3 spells CAISGGASGGSSTDTQYF. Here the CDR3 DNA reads TGTGCCATCAGTGGGGGGGCTAGCGGGGGTTCTAGCACAGATACGCAGTATTTT.